This TCR beta chain is from a study of T cell repertoires in ileal Crohn's disease. Study-wide context: Surgery for a complication: stricturing in 61%, penetrating in roughly 40%. Study-wide points: Compared with CD4 T cells, sorted CD8 cells carried more expanded clones. All patients with clonality above 26.8% had endoscopic recurrence.

TCRdb's table, derived via immunoSEQ multiplex PCR, lists solely in-frame clones and lacks some. The table includes about 12,000 clones, roughly four fifths detected once. Germline values: CDR1 SGHVS, CDR2 FQNEAQ. The V and J ends lost 5 bases and 1 base respectively, with 6 bases between them. CDR3 length equals 13 residues. This clone is a singleton in its sample. Its specificity is not known. This sequence joins TRBV7-8 and TRBJ1-5, with unresolved D. The sample consisted of ileal tissue. This clonotype was sampled from an adult with Crohn's disease. CDR3 region: CASSLRSNQPQHF. CDR3 nucleotide sequence: TGTGCCAGCAGCCTGAGGAGCAATCAGCCCCAGCATTTT.